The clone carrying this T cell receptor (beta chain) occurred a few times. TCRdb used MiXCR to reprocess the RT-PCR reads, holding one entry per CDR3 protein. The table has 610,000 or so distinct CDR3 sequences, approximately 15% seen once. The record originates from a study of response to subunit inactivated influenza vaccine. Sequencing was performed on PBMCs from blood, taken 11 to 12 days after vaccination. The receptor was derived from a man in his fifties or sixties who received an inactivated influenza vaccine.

As DNA, the CDR3 is TGCGCCAGCAGTAGCCAGGGGGCTCATTCAGGGGAGCTGTTTTTT. Amino acid sequence: CASSSQGAHSGELFF. The chain is built from TRBV10-2 and TRBJ2-2; TRBD1 matches 8 bases. CDR1 and CDR2 from the germline V gene are WSHSY and SAAADI. CDR3 length: 15 amino acids. The trim removed 5 bases at V and 8 bases at J, leaving 10 bases unmatched.